Listed below are T cell receptor beta chains from one sample, sequenced in a study of graft-versus-host responses after intestinal transplantation. Clones were sequenced by immunoSEQ multiplex PCR, and TCRdb holds only the in-frame ones, with some missing. The sample includes over 100,000 clones, 85% to 95% of them seen just once. Which antigens these TCRs recognize remains unknown. Source: unstimulated CD8+ T cells sorted from spleen or lymph node cells, taken before intestinal transplant. The receptors derive from a human donor who received an intestinal transplant. Each CDR3 is given with its conserved first and last residue. Each record gives: J gene, clone size, D gene, V gene, CDR3 protein, CDR3 DNA. The D gene is left open where the match is weak. Only part of the rows carry a size: once, few, many, or a class if the clone is expanded.

>TRBJ2-7|NA|NA|TRBV7-6
CASSAYIRGGEKTYEQYF
TGTGCCAGCAGCGCCTACATTAGGGGGGGAGAGAAAACCTACGAGCAGTACTTC
>TRBJ2-7|NA|TRBD2|TRBV5-1
CASGGDPGTSALREYF
TGCGCCAGCGGAGGGGACCCCGGGACTAGCGCCCTTAGGGAGTACTTC
>TRBJ2-7|NA|NA|TRBV6-5
CASSDWDGKSYEQYF
TGTGCCAGCAGTGACTGGGACGGAAAGTCCTACGAGCAGTACTTC
>TRBJ1-5|NA|NA|TRBV6-6
CASHGAYWNQPQHF
TGTGCCAGCCACGGGGCGTACTGGAATCAGCCCCAGCATTTT
>TRBJ2-1|NA|TRBD2|TRBV19
CASSSGLAGGPNEQFF
TGTGCCAGTAGTTCGGGACTAGCGGGAGGGCCGAATGAGCAGTTCTTC
>TRBJ1-1|NA|NA|TRBV7-9
CASSLAGGPSSAEAFF
TGTGCCAGCAGCTTAGCCGGCGGCCCGTCAAGCGCTGAAGCTTTCTTT
>TRBJ2-4|NA|NA|TRBV6-5
CASSYSERTQNIQYF
TGTGCCAGCAGTTACTCGGAGCGGACCCAAAACATTCAGTACTTC
>TRBJ2-1|NA|TRBD1|TRBV4-1
CASSPGQPSGEQFF
TGCGCCAGCAGCCCGGGACAGCCGTCGGGTGAGCAGTTCTTC
>TRBJ2-7|once|TRBD2|TRBV29-1
CSVFSGSFYEQYF
TGCAGCGTTTTTAGCGGGAGTTTCTACGAGCAGTACTTC
>TRBJ1-1|NA|TRBD1|TRBV4-2
CASSPNRGAVTEAFF
TGTGCCAGCAGCCCAAACAGGGGGGCGGTCACTGAAGCTTTCTTT
>TRBJ1-1|once|NA|TRBV9
CASSARMSRSYTEAFF
TGTGCCAGCAGCGCCCGTATGTCCAGGTCGTACACTGAAGCTTTCTTT
>TRBJ2-6|NA|NA|TRBV7-9
CASSLGASGANVLTF
TGTGCCAGCAGCTTAGGGGCCTCTGGGGCCAACGTCCTGACTTTC
>TRBJ1-4|NA|NA|TRBV15
CATNPRGMRDEKLFF
TGTGCCACCAACCCGAGGGGGATGAGGGATGAAAAACTGTTTTTT
>TRBJ2-7|NA|NA|TRBV2
CASVLYEQYF
TGTGCCAGCGTCCTCTACGAGCAGTACTTC
>TRBJ1-1|once|TRBD1|TRBV10-3
CAISGGRGRGTEAFF
TGTGCCATCAGTGGTGGGAGGGGGCGAGGTACTGAAGCTTTCTTT
>TRBJ2-5|NA|NA|TRBV7-8
CASSILWETQYF
TGTGCCAGCAGCATCCTGTGGGAGACCCAGTACTTC
>TRBJ1-1|NA|NA|TRBV6-5
CASSYSIGSNTEAFF
TGTGCCAGCAGTTACTCGATCGGGTCGAACACTGAAGCTTTCTTT
>TRBJ2-7|NA|NA|TRBV10-3
CAISESAGGVRTYEQYF
TGTGCCATCAGTGAGTCCGCAGGGGGGGTCCGTACTTACGAGCAGTACTTC
>TRBJ1-4|NA|TRBD1|TRBV9
CASSAPTGGGEKLFF
TGTGCCAGCAGCGCCCCGACAGGGGGAGGTGAAAAACTGTTTTTT